This T cell receptor beta chain derives from a study of shared clonotypes between healthy human individuals. Genomic DNA of every subset was divided equally among multiple immunoSEQ plates. TCRdb keeps only in-frame clones here, not all; method: immunoSEQ multiplex PCR. The table includes hundreds of thousands of clones, 90% to 98% detected once. Findings and limits, study-wide: Clonotype sharing among the donors was expected to vary with sequencing depth.

CDR3 size: 13 residues. Germline lookup yields CDR1 MNHEY and CDR2 SMNVEV (reference sequence). With 5 bases clipped from V and 12 bases from J, the junction kept 7 bases outside the gene matches. As regards this clone: Antigen: not known.

Selected positively for CCR7 and CD45RO-negative, naive CD8 cells excluded terminally differentiated effector memory CD45RA+ cells. The donors, healthy adults who were HIV-negative, had experienced no recent acute infections or vaccinations. This TCR derives from a man aged 30 to 45 in good health. Sequencing was carried out using naive CD8+ T cells sorted from blood. V gene TRBV27 combines with J gene TRBJ1-6; 7 nucleotides line up with TRBD1. The CDR3 bases are TGTGCCAGCAGTAAAGGGGGCGCTGGACCCCTCCACTTT. Its translation is CASSKGGAGPLHF.